This T cell receptor beta chain was identified in a study of Graves' ophthalmopathy and Graves' hyperthyroidism. The sequenced template was RNA, covering the TCR beta CDR3 region. RT-PCR was first run with HTBI primers, then multiplex PCR in a second round. TCRdb recomputed calls from the multiplex PCR reads with MiXCR, one row per CDR3 protein. The repertoire holds about 480,000 distinct CDR3 sequences, 13% to 15% seen once, with 8% to 10% in the top ten. CDR3 length equals 15 residues. J gave up 6 bases and V 3 bases, and 4 bases lay outside the gene matches. This TCR derives from a woman aged 25 to 39 with Graves' ophthalmopathy. Input material: blood. This rearrangement joins TRBV12-3 or TRBV12-4 to TRBJ1-5, with 11 bases matching TRBD1. The CDR3 DNA sequence: TGTGCCAGCAGTTTTTCCGGGACAGGGGGTCAGCCCCAGCATTTT. As protein: CASSFSGTGGQPQHF.